The TCR beta chain under discussion was sequenced for a study of T cells after yellow fever vaccination (dated by TCRdb to the late 2010s). Regarding the research as a whole: The SMART-Seq v4 Ultra Low Input RNA kit was used to prepare libraries from fractions with low cell numbers. To track T-cell clones before and after primary and booster YFV17D yellow fever vaccination, bulk TCR alpha and beta repertoires were sequenced longitudinally. The cohort comprised two healthy male donors, one aged 18 to 30 and one aged 30 to 40 years. Blood was collected at multiple timepoints before and after primary and secondary immunization, and bulk PBMC replicates and cell subsets were isolated.

With respect to this clonotype: Its antigen is currently not known. Base qualities were left out, and no much larger clone turns up one base away.

The germline V gene (reference sequence) gives CDR1 as DFQATT and CDR2 as SNEGSKA. The CDR3 covers 12 residues, taking in both the cysteine and the phenylalanine. Only the CDR3 DNA stays, 36 bases, in frame from base 1. V is trimmed back by 6 bases and J by 8 bases, and the junction contains 8 bases that no gene match accounts for. The treatment or condition label, as the study defines it: live attenuated yellow fever vaccine strain. Two biological replicates of bulk PBMCs were collected at each blood-draw timepoint. A standard Ficoll-Paque protocol was used to isolate PBMCs from peripheral blood. TriZol was used to extract RNA from bulk PBMCs, CD4 and CD8 fractions, and dextramer-positive and dextramer-negative fractions. Results and caveats for the whole study, not just this receptor: Because only two donors were included in the study, the extent to which the findings can be generalized is limited. Most clones expanded after primary vaccination (around 96% of CD4 and roughly 88% of CD8) were re-detected after the booster, suggesting that broad memory maintenance occurred. A small fraction of clonotypes showed up in both the CD4 and CD8 compartments, probably as a result of convergent recombination. FACS-sorted repertoires could contain abundant contaminating clonotypes from the bulk population, so computational filtering was required. The secondary T-cell response was found to be weaker but faster than the primary response, with a peak reached on day 5 rather than on day 15.

TCR cDNA was made using 5'RACE template switching, a step that added a universal primer site and unique molecular identifiers. Priming for cDNA synthesis came from both the TCR alpha and TCR beta constant segments. Two PCR steps were used to amplify libraries, with sample barcodes and sequencing adapters being added in the second step. Sequencing of the libraries was done on either Illumina HiSeq 2500 (2x100 bp) or NovaSeq (2x150 bp). In the paper's pipeline: Reads were demultiplexed and collapsed into UMI consensus sequences with MIGEC, and V(D)J alignment was performed with MiXCR. Clonotypes responding to the vaccine were identified with edgeR on replicate PBMC samples, with the criteria of FDR below 0.01 and a log2 fold change above 5 up to day 15. Bulk clonotypes were assigned CD4 or CD8 identity according to which sequenced CD4 or CD8 repertoire held them at higher abundance. The public reads were quality trimmed at Q25 with fastp and then assembled into clones with MiXCR by TCRdb, keeping productive beta chains. Each entry is one CDR3 protein sequence, shown with its most common DNA and genes. V and J calls and clone size were set by TCRdb, not the authors. The sample yields hundreds of thousands of distinct CDR3 sequences; less than 15% were counted once. More than 12% of the sample comes from the top ten.

The clonotype was recovered from a man aged 30-40 years who received the YFV17D yellow fever vaccine. This specimen consisted of PBMCs, obtained on the day of the yellow fever booster vaccination. Recombination linked TRBV20-1 to TRBJ2-5, and 8 bases in between align with TRBD1. In nucleotides, the sequence is TGCAGTGCCCCTGGACAGGGTGAAACCCAGTACTTC. This is translated as CSAPGQGETQYF.